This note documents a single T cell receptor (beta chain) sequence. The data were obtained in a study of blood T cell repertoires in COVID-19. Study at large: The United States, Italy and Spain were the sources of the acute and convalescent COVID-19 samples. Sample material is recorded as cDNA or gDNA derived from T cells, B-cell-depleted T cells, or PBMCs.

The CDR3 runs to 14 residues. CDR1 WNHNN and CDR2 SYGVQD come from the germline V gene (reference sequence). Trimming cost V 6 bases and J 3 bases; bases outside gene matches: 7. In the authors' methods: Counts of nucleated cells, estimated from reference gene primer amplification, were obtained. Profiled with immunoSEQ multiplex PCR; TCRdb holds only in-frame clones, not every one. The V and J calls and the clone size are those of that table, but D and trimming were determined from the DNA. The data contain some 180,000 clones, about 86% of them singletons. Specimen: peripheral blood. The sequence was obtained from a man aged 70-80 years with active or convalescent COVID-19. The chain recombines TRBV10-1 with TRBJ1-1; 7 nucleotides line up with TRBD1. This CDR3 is CASRQQGSDTEAFF. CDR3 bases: TGCGCCAGCAGGCAACAGGGGTCGGACACTGAAGCTTTCTTT.